This is a list of T cell receptor beta chains from one sample in a study of regulatory T cells in long-lasting Graves disease. MiXCR, run by TCRdb on the multiplex PCR reads, gives a single entry per CDR3 protein. The table includes 350,000 to 500,000 distinct CDR3 sequences, roughly 23% detected once. Here the sequenced sample was peripheral blood mononuclear cells (PBMCs), taken when the disease was refractory, from a patient treated with antithyroid drugs. The receptors here all came from a female donor with Graves disease. The CDR3 runs from the conserved cysteine through the conserved F or W. D genes are given only for firm matches. The size of a clone is reported for some rows only, either as once, few or many, or as a class for expanded clones.

TRBV14,14,few,-,TRBJ2-5,CASSPHRSSETQYF,TGTGCCAGCAGCCCTCATAGGTCGTCGGAGACCCAGTACTTC
TRBV6-1,13,many,-,TRBJ1-1,CASSPYGDTEAFF,TGTGCCAGCAGTCCCTACGGGGACACTGAAGCTTTCTTT
TRBV20-1,15,few,TRBD1,TRBJ2-2,CSARVGTANTGELFF,TGCAGTGCTAGAGTGGGGACAGCAAACACCGGGGAGCTGTTTTTT
TRBV30,16,many,TRBD2,TRBJ2-5,CAWSVSALAGKETQYF,TGTGCCTGGAGTGTATCGGCCCTAGCGGGAAAGGAGACCCAGTACTTC
TRBV5-6,14,-,-,TRBJ1-1,CASSRGYMNTEAFF,TGTGCTAGCTCCCGCGGGTACATGAACACTGAAGCTTTCTTT
TRBV5-6,14,few,TRBD1,TRBJ1-2,CASSLEGQGIGYTF,TGTGCCAGCAGCTTGGAGGGACAGGGTATCGGCTACACCTTC
TRBV5-1,15,many,-,TRBJ1-2,CASSLDPGANYGYTF,TGCGCCAGCAGCTTGGACCCGGGGGCGAACTATGGCTACACCTTC
TRBV28,14,many,TRBD1,TRBJ1-2,CATNGAGGDYGYTF,TGTGCCACCAACGGGGCAGGGGGCGACTATGGCTACACCTTC
TRBV29-1,13,many,-,TRBJ2-7,CSVEGGTSYEQYF,TGCAGCGTTGAAGGCGGAACGTCCTACGAGCAGTACTTC
TRBV7-9,14,-,TRBD2,TRBJ2-3,CASAGLAGGDTQYF,TGTGCCAGCGCGGGACTAGCGGGAGGAGATACGCAGTATTTT
TRBV2,13,-,TRBD1,TRBJ1-2,CASSESRTGGYTF,TGTGCCAGCAGTGAGTCCAGGACAGGGGGCTACACCTTC
TRBV29-1,12,-,-,TRBJ2-7,CSVRRGGSEQYF,TGCAGCGTGCGACGAGGGGGGAGCGAGCAGTACTTC
TRBV7-9,16,-,TRBD2,TRBJ2-7,CASSIEIAGGRYEQYF,TGTGCCAGCAGCATCGAAATCGCGGGAGGTAGATACGAGCAGTACTTC